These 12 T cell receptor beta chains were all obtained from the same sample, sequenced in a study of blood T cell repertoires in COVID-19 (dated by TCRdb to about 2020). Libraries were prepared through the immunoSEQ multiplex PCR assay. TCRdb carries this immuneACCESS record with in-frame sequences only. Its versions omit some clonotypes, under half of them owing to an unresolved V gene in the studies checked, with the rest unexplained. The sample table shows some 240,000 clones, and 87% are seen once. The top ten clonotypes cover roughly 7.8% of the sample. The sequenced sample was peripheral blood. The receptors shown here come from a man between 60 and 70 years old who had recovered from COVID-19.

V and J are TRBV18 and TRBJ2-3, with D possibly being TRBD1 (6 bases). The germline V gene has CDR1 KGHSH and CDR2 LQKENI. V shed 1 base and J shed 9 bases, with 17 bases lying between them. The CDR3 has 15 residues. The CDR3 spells CASSPLRGPQGTQYF. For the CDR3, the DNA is TGTGCCAGCTCACCACTCCGGGGACCGCAGGGGACGCAGTATTTT.

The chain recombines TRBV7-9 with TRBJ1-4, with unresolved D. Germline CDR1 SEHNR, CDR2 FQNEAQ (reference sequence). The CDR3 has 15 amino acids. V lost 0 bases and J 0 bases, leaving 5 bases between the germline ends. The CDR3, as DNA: TGTGCCAGCAGCTTAGCGAGCCCAACTAATGAAAAACTGTTTTTT. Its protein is CASSLASPTNEKLFF.

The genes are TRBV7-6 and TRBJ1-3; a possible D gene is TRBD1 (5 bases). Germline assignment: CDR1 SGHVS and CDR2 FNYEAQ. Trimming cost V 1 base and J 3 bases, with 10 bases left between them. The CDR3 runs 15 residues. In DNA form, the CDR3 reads TGTGCCAGCAGCTTAGGGCAGGGAGGTGGAAACACCATATATTTT. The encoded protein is CASSLGQGGGNTIYF.

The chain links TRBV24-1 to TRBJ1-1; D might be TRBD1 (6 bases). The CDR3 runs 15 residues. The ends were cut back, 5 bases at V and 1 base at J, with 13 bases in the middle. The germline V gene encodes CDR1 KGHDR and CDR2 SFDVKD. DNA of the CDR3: TGTGCCACCAGTGTGTTGGGGGCCGGGAACACTGAAGCTTTCTTT. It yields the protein CATSVLGAGNTEAFF.

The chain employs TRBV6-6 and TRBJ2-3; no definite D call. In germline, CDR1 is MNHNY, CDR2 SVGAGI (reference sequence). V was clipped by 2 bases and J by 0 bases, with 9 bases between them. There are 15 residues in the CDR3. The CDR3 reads CASSYGLASTDTQYF. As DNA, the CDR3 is TGTGCCAGCAGTTACGGCCTTGCTAGCACAGATACGCAGTATTTT.

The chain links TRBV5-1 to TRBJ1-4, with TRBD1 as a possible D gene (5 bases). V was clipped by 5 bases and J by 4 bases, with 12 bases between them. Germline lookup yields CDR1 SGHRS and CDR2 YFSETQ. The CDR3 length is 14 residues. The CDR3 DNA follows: TGCGCCAGCAGTTTCGGGAGGGGTAATGAAAAACTGTTTTTT. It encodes CASSFGRGNEKLFF.

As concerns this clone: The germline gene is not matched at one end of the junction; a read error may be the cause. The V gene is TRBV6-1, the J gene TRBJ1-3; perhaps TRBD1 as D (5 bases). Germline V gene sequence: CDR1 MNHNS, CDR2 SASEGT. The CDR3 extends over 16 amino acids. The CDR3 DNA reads TGTGCCAGCAGTGGGGACTTCCGAGGGGCTGGAAACACCACATATTTT. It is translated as CASSGDFRGAGNTTYF.

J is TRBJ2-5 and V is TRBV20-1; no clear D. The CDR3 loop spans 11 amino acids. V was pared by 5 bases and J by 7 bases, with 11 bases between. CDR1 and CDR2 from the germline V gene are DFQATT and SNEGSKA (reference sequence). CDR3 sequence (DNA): TGCAGTGCTCCCCTGGTAGCGACCCAGTACTTC. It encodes CSAPLVATQYF.

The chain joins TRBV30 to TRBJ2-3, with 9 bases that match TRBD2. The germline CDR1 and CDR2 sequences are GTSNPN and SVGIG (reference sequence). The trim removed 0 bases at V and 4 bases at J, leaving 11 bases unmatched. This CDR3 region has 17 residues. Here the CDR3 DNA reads TGTGCCTGGAGTGTAGGTATTGGCGGGGGGGCCCCAGATACGCAGTATTTT. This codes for CAWSVGIGGGAPDTQYF.

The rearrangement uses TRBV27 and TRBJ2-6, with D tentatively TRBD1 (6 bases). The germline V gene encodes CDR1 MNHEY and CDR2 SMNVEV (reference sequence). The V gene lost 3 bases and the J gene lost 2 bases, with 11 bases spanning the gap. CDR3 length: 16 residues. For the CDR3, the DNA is TGTGCCAGCAGTTTTGTTGGGGGCGCTGGGGCCAACGTCCTGACTTTC. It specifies CASSFVGGAGANVLTF.

CDR3 sequence: CASSYSGGRNTGELFF. CDR3 sequence (DNA): TGTGCCAGCAGTTATTCGGGAGGAAGGAATACCGGGGAGCTGTTTTTT. V usage is TRBV9 and J usage is TRBJ2-2, with 7 bases that match TRBD2. The CDR3 is made up of 16 amino acids. CDR1 and CDR2 from the germline V gene are SGDLS and YYNGEE. Germline trimming cut 5 bases from V and 5 bases from J; bases unmatched to any gene: 12. The variable domain in full, completed from reference TRBV9 and TRBJ2-2, reads DSGVTQTPKHLITATGQRVTLRCSPRSGDLSVYWYQQSLDQGLQFLIQYYNGEERAKGNILERFSAQQFPDLHSELNLSSLELGDSALYFCASSYSGGRNTGELFFGEGSRLTVL.

The DNA of the CDR3 is TGTGCCAGCAGCCTAACCGGGACAGGACCTTTTGAAGCTTTCTTT. Its translation: CASSLTGTGPFEAFF. The gene calls are TRBV3-1 (or the pseudogene TRBV3-2) and TRBJ1-1; 8 bases are shared with TRBD1. The V gene's germline CDR1 is LGHDT and CDR2 YNNKEL (reference sequence). The ends lost 4 bases at V and 7 bases at J; junction bases unmatched: 11. This CDR3 has 15 residues.